Detailed here is one T cell receptor beta chain. This clonotype was detected many times. The antigen this receptor binds is unknown. No base qualities exist here, and no much larger clone lies one base off it. CDR3 length: 12 amino acids, cysteine to phenylalanine. The CDR3 DNA has 36 bases and is translated from base 1. V loses 4 bases, J loses 6 bases, and the germline ends lie 6 bases apart. CDR1 and CDR2 are read off the germline V gene as SGHTA and FQGNSA. The method behind the library was multiplex PCR. Reads for this sample came from an Illumina HiSeq 4000. CDR3 regions were amplified by Arm-PCR with iRepertoire HTBI primers to construct TCR beta libraries. Before sequencing, the PCR products went through gel purification. In the authors' own workflow: Gene usage analysis of CDR3 amino acid clonotypes relied on the roughly 64 TRBV and over 13 TRBJ segments identified across samples. COPE and FqMerger were used to merge the filtered high-quality paired reads into contigs. Contigs were aligned with BLAST to IMGT TRBV, TRBD and TRBJ reference genes, and CDR3 was defined per IMGT. Any clonotype with a frequency above 0.1% was counted as a highly expanded clone. Repertoire diversity was measured by Shannon entropy, and V-J evenness by the Gini coefficient. Clonotypes shared by more than one individual were considered public. TCRdb passed the public sequencing reads through fastp at Q25 and MiXCR, retaining productive beta sequences. A single entry per CDR3 protein holds the most common genes and DNA from its merged rows. The V and J calls follow TCRdb's processing rather than the paper's. This sample comprises around 460,000 distinct CDR3 sequences, 20% to 25% of them detected only once. Less than 15% of the sample is held by the ten biggest clonotypes.

The source of the sample is a study of regulatory T cells in long-lasting Graves disease (dated by TCRdb to the early 2020s). For the study in its entirety: Persistent Graves' disease was defined as antithyroid drug treatment for over 5 years with persistently positive TSH receptor autoantibodies. The study was registered as a clinical trial and conducted in China. Patients with persistent Graves' disease were compared with patients with newly diagnosed Graves' disease using TCR sequencing and RNA sequencing of peripheral blood. On average, persistent Graves' disease patients in the clinical cohort had been on antithyroid drugs for approximately ten years. A total of roughly 35 samples underwent TCR sequencing: about 13 from persistent and about 20 from newly diagnosed Graves' disease patients.

The label giving this sample's time point can be read as: persistent/refractory GD, antithyroid drugs over 5 years with positive TRAb. For both TCR sequencing and RNA sequencing, RNA was extracted from PBMCs in TRIzol. Graves' disease was diagnosed according to American Thyroid Association guidelines. Patients for the study were recruited at an endocrinology department in Xi'an, China. Each patient gave approximately 9.7 milliliters of peripheral blood, collected in an EDTA anticoagulant tube. Ficoll Paque Plus density gradient separation was used to isolate PBMCs, and no further T cell sorting was performed. An Agilent 2100 Bioanalyzer and agarose gel were used to check RNA quality, while a NanoDrop 2000 measured RNA concentration. Study-wide findings and limitations: As a limitation, the authors acknowledged that the small sample size may reduce accuracy. Sequencing and analysis were limited to the TCR beta chain. Persistent Graves' disease patients showed lower TCR Shannon entropy and fewer highly expanded clones than newly diagnosed patients, suggesting clonal expansion. Peripheral blood alone was examined, since thyroid tissue, which constituted the primary lesion, could not be accessed. TRBV28, TRBJ1-2 and TRBJ2-5 were preferentially used in persistent disease, while TRBV20-1 and TRBJ2-1 were favored in newly diagnosed disease. Patients with persistent disease shared more public clonotypes (roughly 2,900) than newly diagnosed patients did (more than 900).

This material consisted of peripheral blood mononuclear cells (PBMCs), taken when the disease was refractory, from a patient treated with antithyroid drugs. The TCR was taken from a female donor with Graves disease. The sequence joins TRBV7-2 to TRBJ1-4; the D gene is unclear. The CDR3 reads CASSSQYEKLFF. The nucleotides read TGTGCCAGCAGCTCCCAGTATGAAAAACTGTTTTTT.